This T cell receptor beta chain emerged from a study of beta chain features in type 1 diabetes. As regards this clone: Its specificity is unknown.

All of the isolated RNA was reverse transcribed, so expressed TCRB transcripts were sequenced. Clones were sequenced by immunoSEQ multiplex PCR, and TCRdb holds only the in-frame ones, with some missing. The data show roughly 730,000 clones, 13% seen once. The CDR3 has 15 amino acids. V dropped 2 bases and J dropped 3 bases, with 13 bases sitting between them. Germline assignment: CDR1 MNHEY and CDR2 SVGAGI. Study observations and caveats: A moderate, significant TCRB CDR3 shortening appeared in type 1 diabetes across four CD4+ subsets. Diminished insertions and augmented deletions at VDJ junctions characterized type 1 diabetes patients.

V is TRBV6-5 and J is TRBJ2-5; D not certain. Sequencing used naive CD4+ T cells from blood. This clonotype was sampled from a young man with type 1 diabetes. CDR3 in DNA: TGTGCCAGCAGTTACGAGGCAGGAGCAAAAGAGACCCAGTACTTC. Encoded protein: CASSYEAGAKETQYF.